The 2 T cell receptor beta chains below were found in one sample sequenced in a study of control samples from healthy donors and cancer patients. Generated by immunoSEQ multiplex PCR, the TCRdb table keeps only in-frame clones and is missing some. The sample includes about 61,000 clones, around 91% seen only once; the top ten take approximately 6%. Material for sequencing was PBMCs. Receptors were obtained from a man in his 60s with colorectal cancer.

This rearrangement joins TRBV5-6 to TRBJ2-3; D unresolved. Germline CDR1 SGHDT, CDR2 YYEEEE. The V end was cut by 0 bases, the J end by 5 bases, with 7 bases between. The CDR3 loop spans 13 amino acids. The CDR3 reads CASSLGLRDTQYF. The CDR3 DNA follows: TGTGCCAGCAGCTTGGGCCTCAGAGATACGCAGTATTTT.

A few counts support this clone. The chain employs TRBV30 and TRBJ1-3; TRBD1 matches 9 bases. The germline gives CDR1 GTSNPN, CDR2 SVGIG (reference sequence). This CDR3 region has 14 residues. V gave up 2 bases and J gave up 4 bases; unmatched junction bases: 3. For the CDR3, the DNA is TGTGCCTGGAGTACCGGGACAGGGGGAAACACCATATATTTT. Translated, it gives CAWSTGTGGNTIYF.